This T cell receptor (beta chain) is drawn from a study of preoperative IRX-2 immunotherapy in early breast cancer. This CDR3 is 16 amino acids long. J lost 1 base, V lost 5 bases, and 7 bases had no gene match. From germline, CDR1 is SGHNT and CDR2 YENEEA. Treatment indicated: preoperative locoregional IRX-2 cytokine immunotherapy. Patients received preoperative, locoregional IRX-2 cytokine immunotherapy in a phase Ib study. Only in-frame clones appear in the TCRdb table, and some are missing; sequencing was by immunoSEQ multiplex PCR. Altogether around 5,600 clones are present, roughly 66% being singletons, with the ten largest covering more than 9.5%.

The chain couples TRBV11-3 to TRBJ1-1; TRBD1 aligns across 10 bases. This receptor was taken from a human donor with breast cancer. This material consisted of tumor tissue, taken before IRX-2 immunotherapy. CDR3 sequence reads: CASSRGQGGPNTEAFF. CDR3 coding DNA: TGTGCCAGCAGCAGAGGACAGGGGGGCCCGAACACTGAAGCTTTCTTT.